Here is one TCR beta chain with its context. Its binding antigen is unknown. No qualities accompany the bases; no much larger clone lies one base away. The sample belongs to a study of blood T cell repertoires in COVID-19 (TCRdb year 2020). The study in broad terms: Collaborator samples came from the United States, Italy and Spain and covered acute and convalescent phases of COVID-19. Nearly every sample came with metadata listing a de-identified subject ID, COVID-19 status, age in years and sex. The material from the prospective study consisted of cDNA or gDNA derived from T cells, B-cell-depleted T cells, or PBMCs. Samples were obtained from the ongoing ImmuneRACE study (first 160 participants) and from over 1,000 subjects provided by 6 global collaborators. The dataset comprised deeply sampled blood TCRbeta repertoires from subjects exposed to, actively infected with, or recovered from COVID-19. HLA class I and class II types, where available, came from metadata supplied by the sample provider rather than from assay-based typing. A freely available public database, intended as a resource for researchers studying the immune response to SARS-CoV-2, is where the repertoires were released. The paper as a whole reports these results and caveats: How much clinical and demographic metadata was included differed by source and by participant, and the metadata was provided uncurated.

Trimming takes 0 bases from V and 2 bases from J, and the germline ends sit 14 bases apart. From the cysteine through the phenylalanine, the CDR3 covers 16 amino acids. CDR3 DNA only is kept here, 48 bases in frame from base 1. CDR1 and CDR2 were assigned from the germline V gene (reference sequence) as SEHNR and FQNEAQ. Each collaborating institution followed its own protocols to collect whole blood in K2EDTA tubes. Collaborator samples were shipped for TCRbeta analysis as frozen whole blood, isolated PBMCs, or DNA extracted from either sample type. TCRbeta CDR3 regions were amplified from genomic DNA by means of the immunoSEQ Assay, a bias-controlled multiplex PCR. For the original study's pipeline: The number of nucleated cells in each sample was estimated from the amplification of reference gene primers within the assay. To quantify the absolute abundance of each unique TCRbeta CDR3 rearrangement, sequence reads were collapsed and filtered. For each sample, productive Simpson clonality was calculated by taking the square root of Simpson's diversity index across productive rearrangements. Sourced from immuneACCESS, this table was stored by TCRdb with only in-frame sequences that have V and J called. A share of the clones is absent; for the studies checked, an unresolved V gene accounts for under half, and the remainder has no known explanation. V and J calls and clone size come straight from that table; D and trimming were deduced from the DNA. This sample lists about 65,000 clones; approximately 77% were detected once. Jointly, the top ten make up 25% to 40% of the sample.

The sequence joins TRBV7-9 to TRBJ2-7; the D gene lacks a confident call. The sequence derives from a human donor in a cohort sampled during active COVID-19. Sequencing was done on a sample of peripheral blood. CDR3 loop: CASSLAVGLTAYEQYF. The bases read TGTGCCAGCAGCTTAGCCGTGGGCCTTACCGCCTACGAGCAGTACTTC.